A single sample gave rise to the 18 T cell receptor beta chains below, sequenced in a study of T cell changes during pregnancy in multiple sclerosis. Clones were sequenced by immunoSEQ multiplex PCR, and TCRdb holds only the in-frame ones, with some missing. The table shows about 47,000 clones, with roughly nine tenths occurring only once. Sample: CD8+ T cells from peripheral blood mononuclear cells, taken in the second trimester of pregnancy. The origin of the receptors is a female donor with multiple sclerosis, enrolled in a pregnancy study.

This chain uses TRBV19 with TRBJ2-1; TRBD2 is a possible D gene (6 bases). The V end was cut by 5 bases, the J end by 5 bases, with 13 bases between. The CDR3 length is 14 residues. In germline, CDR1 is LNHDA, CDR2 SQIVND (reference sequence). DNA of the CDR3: TGTGCCAGTAGTTATAGCGGAGACCACAATGAGCAGTTCTTC. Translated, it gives CASSYSGDHNEQFF.

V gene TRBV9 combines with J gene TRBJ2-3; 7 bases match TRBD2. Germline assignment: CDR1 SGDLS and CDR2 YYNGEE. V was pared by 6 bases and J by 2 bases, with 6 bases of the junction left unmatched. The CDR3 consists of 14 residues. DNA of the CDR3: TGTGCCAGCAACATGGGGGACTACACAGATACGCAGTATTTT. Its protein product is CASNMGDYTDTQYF.

The CDR3 nucleotides are TGTGCCAGCAGCTTGGCCGGGACAGGGGTCCCCAATCAGTTCTTC. Translating gives CASSLAGTGVPNQFF. V is TRBV5-6 and J is TRBJ2-1; 10 nucleotides agree with TRBD1. With 0 bases clipped from V and 13 bases from J, the junction kept 10 bases outside the gene matches. Germline CDR1 SGHDT, CDR2 YYEEEE. CDR3 size: 15 residues.

The CDR3 loop reads CASMRGAVDTQYF. DNA for the CDR3: TGCGCCAGCATGCGGGGGGCGGTAGATACGCAGTATTTT. V is TRBV10-2 and J is TRBJ2-3; 8 nucleotides agree with TRBD2. V trimming: 7 bases; J trimming: 5 bases; junction bases outside the gene matches: 5. The CDR3 has 13 residues. The germline CDR1 and CDR2 sequences are WSHSY and SAAADI.

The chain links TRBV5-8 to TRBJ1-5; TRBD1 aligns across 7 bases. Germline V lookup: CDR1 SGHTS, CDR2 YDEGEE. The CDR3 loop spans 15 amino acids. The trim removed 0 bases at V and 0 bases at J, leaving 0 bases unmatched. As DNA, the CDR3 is TGTGCCAGCAGCTTGGGACAGGGTAGCAATCAGCCCCAGCATTTT. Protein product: CASSLGQGSNQPQHF.

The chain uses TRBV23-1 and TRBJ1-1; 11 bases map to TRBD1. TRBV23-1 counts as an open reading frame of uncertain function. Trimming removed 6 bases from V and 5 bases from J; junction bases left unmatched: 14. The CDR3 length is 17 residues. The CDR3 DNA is TGCGCCAGCAGAGGGACAGGGGGGAATCAACGGGAAACTGAAGCTTTCTTT. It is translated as CASRGTGGNQRETEAFF.

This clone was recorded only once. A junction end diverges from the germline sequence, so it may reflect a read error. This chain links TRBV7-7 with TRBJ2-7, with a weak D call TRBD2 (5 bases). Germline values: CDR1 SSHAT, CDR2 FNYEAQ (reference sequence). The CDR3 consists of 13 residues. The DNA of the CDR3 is TGTGCTAGCAGCTTAGCGCGGTCCTACGAGCAGTACTTC. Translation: CASSLARSYEQYF.

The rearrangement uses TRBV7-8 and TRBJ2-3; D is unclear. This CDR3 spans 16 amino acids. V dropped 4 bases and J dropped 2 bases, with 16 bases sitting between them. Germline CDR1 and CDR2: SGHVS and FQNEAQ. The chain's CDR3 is CASSSDSGLFTDTQYF. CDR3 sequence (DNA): TGTGCCAGCAGCTCAGACTCCGGCCTTTTCACAGATACGCAGTATTTT.

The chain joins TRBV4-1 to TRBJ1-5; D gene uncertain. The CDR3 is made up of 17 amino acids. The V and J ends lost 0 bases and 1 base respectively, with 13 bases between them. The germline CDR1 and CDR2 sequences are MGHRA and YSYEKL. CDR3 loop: CASSQDEARSSNQPQHF. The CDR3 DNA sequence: TGCGCCAGCAGCCAAGATGAGGCCAGATCAAGCAATCAGCCCCAGCATTTT.

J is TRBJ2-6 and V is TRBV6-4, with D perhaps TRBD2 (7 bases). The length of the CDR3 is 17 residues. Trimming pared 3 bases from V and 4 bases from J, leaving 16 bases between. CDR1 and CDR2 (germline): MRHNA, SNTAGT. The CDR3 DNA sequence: TGTGCCAGCAGTGAGCGCGGCGGGGGCGCCGGGGCCAACGTCCTGACTTTC. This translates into CASSERGGGAGANVLTF.

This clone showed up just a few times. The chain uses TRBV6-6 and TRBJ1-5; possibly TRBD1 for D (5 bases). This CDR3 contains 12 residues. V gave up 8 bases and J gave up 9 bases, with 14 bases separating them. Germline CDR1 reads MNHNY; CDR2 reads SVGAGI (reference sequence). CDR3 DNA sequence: TGTGCCAGCTTGGATATAGGGGTGCCCCAGCATTTT. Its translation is CASLDIGVPQHF.

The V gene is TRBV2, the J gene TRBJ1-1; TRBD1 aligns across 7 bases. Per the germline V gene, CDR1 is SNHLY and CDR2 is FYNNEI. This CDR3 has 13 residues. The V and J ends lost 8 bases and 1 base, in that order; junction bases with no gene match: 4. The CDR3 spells CASRQGRNTEAFF. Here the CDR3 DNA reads TGTGCCAGCCGACAGGGAAGGAACACTGAAGCTTTCTTT.

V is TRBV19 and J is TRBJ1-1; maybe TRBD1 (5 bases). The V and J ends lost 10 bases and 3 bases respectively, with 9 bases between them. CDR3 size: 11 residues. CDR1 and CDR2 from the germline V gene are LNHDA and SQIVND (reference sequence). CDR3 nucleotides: TGTGCCACGGTAGGGGACACTGAAGCTTTCTTT. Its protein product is CATVGDTEAFF.

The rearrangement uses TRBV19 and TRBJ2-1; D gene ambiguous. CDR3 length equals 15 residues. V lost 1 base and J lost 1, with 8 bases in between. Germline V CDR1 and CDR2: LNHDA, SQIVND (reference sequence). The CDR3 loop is CASSIGGYSYNEQFF. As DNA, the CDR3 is TGTGCCAGTAGTATAGGAGGATATTCCTACAATGAGCAGTTCTTC.

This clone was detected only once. CDR3 DNA sequence: TGTGCCATCAGTGAGATCGACACTGAAGCTTTCTTT. Protein: CAISEIDTEAFF. V gene TRBV10-3 combines with J gene TRBJ1-1; D is ambiguous. The CDR3 runs to 12 residues. Trimming pared 2 bases from V and 3 bases from J, leaving 4 bases between. CDR1 and CDR2 from the germline V gene are ENHRY and SYGVKD.

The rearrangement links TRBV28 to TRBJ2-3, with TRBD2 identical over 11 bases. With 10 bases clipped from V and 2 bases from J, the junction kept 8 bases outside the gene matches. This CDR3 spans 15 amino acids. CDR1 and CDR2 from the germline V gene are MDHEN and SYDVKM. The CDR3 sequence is CATLPGLADTDTQYF. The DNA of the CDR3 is TGTGCCACCCTCCCGGGACTAGCGGACACAGATACGCAGTATTTT.

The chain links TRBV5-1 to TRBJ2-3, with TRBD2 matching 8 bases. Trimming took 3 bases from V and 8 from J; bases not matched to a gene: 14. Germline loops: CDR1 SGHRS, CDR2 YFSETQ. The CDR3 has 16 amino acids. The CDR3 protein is CASSSHTSGYEGTQYF. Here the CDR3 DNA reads TGCGCCAGCAGCTCACATACTAGCGGCTATGAAGGTACGCAGTATTTT.

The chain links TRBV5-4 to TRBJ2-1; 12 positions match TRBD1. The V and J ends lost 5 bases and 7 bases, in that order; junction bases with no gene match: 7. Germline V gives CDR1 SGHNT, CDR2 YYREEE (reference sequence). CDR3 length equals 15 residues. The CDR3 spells CASSSGQGARNEQFF. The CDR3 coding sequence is TGTGCCAGCAGTTCGGGACAGGGGGCTAGGAATGAGCAGTTCTTC. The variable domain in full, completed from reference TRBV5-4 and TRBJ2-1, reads ETGVTQSPTHLIKTRGQQVTLRCSSQSGHNTVSWYQQALGQGPQFIFQYYREEENGRGNFPPRFSGLQFPNYSSELNVNALELDDSALYLCASSSGQGARNEQFFGPGTRLTVL.